Described below is a single T cell receptor (beta chain) sequence and its context. Its antigen is as yet unknown. Germline V gene sequence: CDR1 DFQATT, CDR2 SNEGSKA (reference sequence). Trimming stripped 6 bases from V and 1 base from J, with 12 bases between. This CDR3 contains 13 residues. Isolation recovered at least 6 million PBMCs from every sample. This specimen belongs to a study of blood T cells in healthy people across ages. Study-level findings and limits: Compared with aged donors, long-lived donors showed fewer expanded clones, suggesting selection. Older age went with lower TCR beta diversity per million T cells, in a roughly linear way.

Primers used in a second PCR of roughly 6 to 11 cycles were a sample-barcoded 5' primer and a J-beta primer mix. TCRdb recomputed calls from the 5' RACE reads with MiXCR, one row per CDR3 protein. The sample records more than 700,000 distinct CDR3 sequences, approximately 55% being singletons. The gene calls are TRBV20-1 and TRBJ1-1; D ambiguous. Sequenced: blood. This sequence originates from an elderly man in good health. The CDR3 DNA follows: TGCAGTGCCCGCCTGTGGGCGAACACTGAAGCTTTCTTT. Protein product: CSARLWANTEAFF.